These 18 T cell receptor beta chains originate from one sample sequenced in a study of shared clonotypes between healthy human individuals. This table comes from immunoSEQ multiplex PCR, and its TCRdb copy is limited to in-frame clones, with some not included. The sample lists millions of clones; more than 85% were seen once. Terminally differentiated effector memory CD45RA+ cells were excluded from the naive CD8 cells, which were CD45RO-negative and positively selected for CCR7. The material sequenced was naive CD8+ T cells from PBMCs. All receptors come from a man aged 18 to 35 in good health. Some clones in this sample may be carry-over from other donors' samples.

CDR3 protein: CASSLSTGFYEQYF. DNA of the CDR3: TGTGCCAGCAGTTTATCGACAGGGTTCTACGAGCAGTACTTC. The chain recombines TRBV27 with TRBJ2-7; 7 bases fit TRBD1. The trim removed 0 bases at V and 3 bases at J, leaving 2 bases unmatched. CDR3 size: 14 residues. Per germline, CDR1 MNHEY and CDR2 SMNVEV (reference sequence).

The V and J genes are TRBV28 and TRBJ2-3, with D hard to call. V was shortened by 1 base and J by 4 bases, with 12 bases between the two germline ends. Germline CDR1 is MDHEN and CDR2 is SYDVKM. This CDR3 is built from 15 residues. The chain's CDR3 is CASSLFSRSPDTQYF. Written as DNA, the CDR3 is TGTGCCAGCAGTTTATTTTCCAGAAGCCCAGATACGCAGTATTTT. Combining the CDR3 with reference TRBV28 and TRBJ2-3 gives the whole variable domain DVKVTQSSRYLVKRTGEKVFLECVQDMDHENMFWYRQDPGLGLRLIYFSYDVKMKEKGDIPEGYSVSREKKERFSLILESASTNQTSMYLCASSLFSRSPDTQYFGPGTRLTVL.

This clone was counted only a few times. V gene TRBV19 combines with J gene TRBJ1-5, with D tentatively TRBD1 (5 bases). This CDR3 is built from 13 residues. Germline-derived CDR1 and CDR2 are LNHDA and SQIVND (reference sequence). V dropped 3 bases and J dropped 9 bases, with 12 bases sitting between them. The CDR3 DNA follows: TGTGCCAGTAGTATGGGGGGGATAGGGCCCCAGCATTTT. It is translated as CASSMGGIGPQHF.

This chain links TRBV27 with TRBJ1-2, with TRBD1 identical over 10 bases. Germline V gives CDR1 MNHEY, CDR2 SMNVEV (reference sequence). The junction had 10 bases not matched to a gene; V was cut back by 5 bases and J by 7 bases. CDR3 length: 15 amino acids. Here the CDR3 DNA reads TGTGCCAGCAGTACCCCCGGGACAGGGGAGTTTGGCTACACCTTC. This translates into CASSTPGTGEFGYTF.

The V gene is TRBV4-1, the J gene TRBJ2-1, with D perhaps matching TRBD2 (6 bases). V lost 5 bases to trimming and J lost 7 bases, with 6 bases between them. The CDR3 loop spans 11 amino acids. CDR1 is MGHRA, CDR2 YSYEKL, per germline. CDR3 protein: CASSGGNEQFF. CDR3 coding DNA: TGCGCCAGCAGCGGGGGGAATGAGCAGTTCTTC.

About this clone: Within the sample, other DNA sequences also encode this same CDR3. The CDR3 here is CASSYVGGAYEQYF. The CDR3 coding sequence is TGTGCCAGCAGTTACGTGGGGGGGGCCTACGAGCAGTACTTC. The chain uses TRBV6-5 and TRBJ2-7; 7 positions agree with TRBD2. The CDR3 is 14 amino acids. V shed 2 bases and J 2 bases; nucleotides not matched to a gene: 3. Germline V CDR1 and CDR2: MNHEY, SVGAGI.

In the case of this clone: The same CDR3 is also encoded by other DNA sequences in this sample. V and J are TRBV19 and TRBJ1-1; D unresolved. The CDR3 covers 13 residues. The ends were cut back, 3 bases at V and 4 bases at J, with 9 bases in the middle. Per germline, CDR1 LNHDA and CDR2 SQIVND (reference sequence). The CDR3 sequence is CASSIGGFTEAFF. Written as DNA, the CDR3 is TGTGCCAGTAGTATTGGAGGGTTCACTGAAGCTTTCTTT.

The chain couples TRBV7-8 to TRBJ1-5; D unresolved. V lost 2 bases and J lost 6, with 8 bases in between. This CDR3 is 13 amino acids long. Germline assignment: CDR1 SGHVS and CDR2 FQNEAQ. The CDR3 loop reads CASSLRSGQPQHF. In nucleotides, the CDR3 is TGTGCCAGCAGCTTACGGTCGGGTCAGCCCCAGCATTTT.

The chain links TRBV19 to TRBJ1-4, with TRBD1 as a possible D gene (6 bases). Germline lookup yields CDR1 LNHDA and CDR2 SQIVND (reference sequence). V was trimmed by 3 bases and J by 7 bases, leaving 15 bases between them. The CDR3 is made up of 15 amino acids. The chain's CDR3 is CASSIGDRTLEKLFF. The CDR3 DNA reads as TGTGCCAGTAGTATTGGCGACAGGACGCTTGAAAAACTGTTTTTT. The complete variable domain, with remaining parts taken from reference TRBV19 and TRBJ1-4, reads DGGITQSPKYLFRKEGQNVTLSCEQNLNHDAMYWYRQDPGQGLRLIYYSQIVNDFQKGDIAEGYSVSREKKESFPLTVTSAQKNPTAFYLCASSIGDRTLEKLFFGSGTQLSVL.

V usage is TRBV6-1 and J usage is TRBJ2-7, with unresolved D. V was shortened by 11 bases and J by 3 bases, with 17 bases between the two germline ends. CDR3 length: 13 amino acids. Germline CDR1 MNHNS, CDR2 SASEGT. CDR3: CAGSPSQLYEQYF. Here the CDR3 DNA reads TGTGCCGGCTCCCCGTCACAACTCTACGAGCAGTACTTC.

The chain carries TRBV9 and TRBJ2-3, with 9 nucleotides matching TRBD2. Germline assignment: CDR1 SGDLS and CDR2 YYNGEE. This CDR3 has 17 amino acids. The J segment lost 4 bases and the V segment lost 4 bases, leaving 13 bases of the junction unmatched. The DNA for the CDR3 is TGTGCCAGCAGCTTTCGAGGAGCGGGAGGTTGGTCAGATACGCAGTATTTT. Its protein is CASSFRGAGGWSDTQYF.

With respect to this clone: Other DNA sequences in this sample translate to the same CDR3. The V and J genes are TRBV9 and TRBJ2-7, with 10 bases aligning to TRBD1. In germline, CDR1 is SGDLS, CDR2 YYNGEE. The CDR3 runs 15 residues. V shed 3 bases, J shed 0 bases, and the junction held 3 bases outside the gene matches. CDR3 nucleotide sequence: TGTGCCAGCAGCGGGGGACAGGGGATCTCCTACGAGCAGTACTTC. This translates into CASSGGQGISYEQYF. The variable domain in full, with the rest retrieved from reference TRBV9 and TRBJ2-7, is DSGVTQTPKHLITATGQRVTLRCSPRSGDLSVYWYQQSLDQGLQFLIQYYNGEERAKGNILERFSAQQFPDLHSELNLSSLELGDSALYFCASSGGQGISYEQYFGPGTRLTVT.

This clone turned up a few times. The CDR3 sequence is CASSSSLGKEAFF. The CDR3 DNA sequence: TGTGCCAGCAGCTCTTCCCTTGGTAAGGAAGCTTTCTTT. The V call is TRBV7-9, the J call TRBJ1-1; D uncertain. Trimming took 4 bases from V and 8 from J, leaving 14 bases between them. CDR3 length: 13 amino acids. The germline V gene has CDR1 SEHNR and CDR2 FQNEAQ (reference sequence).

The chain uses TRBV15 and TRBJ2-7; either TRBD1 or TRBD2 may fit D (5 bases each). V lost 8 bases to trimming and J lost 6 bases, with 20 bases between them. This CDR3 is built from 14 residues. Germline V gene sequence: CDR1 LNHNV, CDR2 YYDKDF (reference sequence). Here the CDR3 DNA reads TGTGCCACCTACACCAGAGAGGGACGACGCGAGCAGTACTTC. Its protein is CATYTREGRREQYF.

The chain has TRBV5-4 and TRBJ2-2; the D gene is possibly TRBD1 (6 bases). CDR1 is SGHNT, CDR2 YYREEE, per germline (reference sequence). The CDR3 has 16 residues. V lost 3 bases to trimming and J lost 4 bases, with 16 bases between them. CDR3 sequence (DNA): TGTGCCAGCAGCTCGACCGGACAGAGGGGCACCGGGGAGCTGTTTTTT. It encodes CASSSTGQRGTGELFF.

The J gene is TRBJ1-1, the V gene TRBV7-9; 9 nucleotides line up with TRBD1. V lost 5 bases, J lost 3 bases, and 10 bases stayed unmatched. The CDR3 is made up of 16 amino acids. Looked up from germline, CDR1 is SEHNR and CDR2 is FQNEAQ (reference sequence). CDR3 loop: CASSPQGAVSDTEAFF. The CDR3 DNA follows: TGTGCCAGCAGCCCACAGGGGGCGGTATCGGACACTGAAGCTTTCTTT.

This chain joins TRBV5-1 and TRBJ2-7; a possible D gene is TRBD2 (5 bases). CDR3 size: 15 residues. Germline CDR1 is SGHRS and CDR2 is YFSETQ. Between the trimmed V and J ends, which lost 4 bases and 7 bases, there was a span of 21 bases. The CDR3 loop is CASSGGDFLSREQYF. The CDR3 nucleotides read TGCGCCAGCAGCGGAGGCGATTTCCTTAGCAGGGAGCAGTACTTC.

The J gene is TRBJ2-7, the V gene TRBV27, with D perhaps matching TRBD2 (6 bases). Germline assignment: CDR1 MNHEY and CDR2 SMNVEV (reference sequence). The CDR3 extends over 15 amino acids. V lost 5 bases and J 2 bases, leaving 16 bases between the germline ends. The CDR3 loop reads CASSVGTPVPYEQYF. CDR3 in DNA: TGTGCCAGCAGTGTCGGGACTCCTGTCCCCTACGAGCAGTACTTC.